The clone carrying this T cell receptor beta chain has a single count. The data were obtained in a study of technical replicates of blood from a few donors. The method was immunoSEQ multiplex PCR; TCRdb's version includes in-frame clones alone and lacks a portion of them. Here the sample spans about 100,000 clones, roughly 95% being singletons. The CDR3 covers 17 residues. V was trimmed by 0 bases and J by 10 bases, leaving 20 bases between them. CDR1 is SGDLS and CDR2 is YYNGEE in the germline V gene. The source is a human donor in good health. The sequenced material came from T cells isolated from PBMCs. The chain links TRBV9 to TRBJ1-6; TRBD1 is a possible D gene (6 bases). The DNA for the CDR3 is TGTGCCAGCAGCGTAGATTTGGGAGGGGGGCCTGGGTCACCCCTCCACTTT. It codes for CASSVDLGGGPGSPLHF.